These 32 T cell receptor beta chains share one sample of origin, sequenced in a study of technical replicates of blood from several donors. Assay: immunoSEQ multiplex PCR; the TCRdb copy retains only in-frame clones and omits some. Here the sample spans tens of thousands of clones, around 94% being singletons. The specimen was T cells isolated from PBMCs. These receptors all come from a human donor in good health.

The gene calls are TRBV4-1 and TRBJ2-7, with 11 positions matching TRBD1. The germline CDR1 and CDR2 sequences are MGHRA and YSYEKL. V dropped 4 bases and J dropped 4; count of bases not matched to a gene: 6. The CDR3 spans 15 residues. CDR3 residues: CASSLSGTGGYEQYF. CDR3 nucleotides: TGCGCCAGCAGCCTTTCCGGGACAGGGGGATACGAGCAGTACTTC.

J is TRBJ2-2 and V is TRBV6-1; D perhaps matches TRBD2 (5 bases). The CDR3 is 14 residues long. Germline loops: CDR1 MNHNS, CDR2 SASEGT. Trimming cost V 5 bases and J 2 bases, with 9 bases left between them. The CDR3 reads CASSPGSNTGELFF. The CDR3 bases are TGTGCCAGCAGTCCGGGGTCAAACACCGGGGAGCTGTTTTTT.

The rearrangement joins TRBV11-3 to TRBJ2-7; a possible D gene is TRBD1 (5 bases). The germline V gene encodes CDR1 SGHNT and CDR2 YENEEA. The CDR3 contains 16 residues. The germline V and J ends were trimmed by 4 bases and 2 bases, with 18 bases remaining between them. The CDR3 DNA follows: TGTGCCAGCAGCTCCTTCTCCTATCACAGGACCTACGAGCAGTACTTC. It encodes CASSSFSYHRTYEQYF.

This chain links TRBV7-9 with TRBJ2-1; TRBD2 matches at 10 bases. V gave up 5 bases and J gave up 7 bases; unmatched junction bases: 8. Looked up from germline, CDR1 is SEHNR and CDR2 is FQNEAQ (reference sequence). The CDR3 is 15 residues long. The CDR3, as DNA: TGTGCCAGCAGCCTGCTAGCGGGGGTAGGAAATGAGCAGTTCTTC. Translating gives CASSLLAGVGNEQFF.

The chain carries TRBV28 and TRBJ2-7; 10 positions agree with TRBD2. The ends lost 4 bases at V and 4 bases at J; junction bases unmatched: 10. The CDR3 is made up of 16 amino acids. Germline assignment: CDR1 MDHEN and CDR2 SYDVKM. The CDR3: CASSWPRGTSDYEQYF. Here the CDR3 DNA reads TGTGCCAGCAGTTGGCCGAGGGGGACTAGCGATTACGAGCAGTACTTC.

This chain connects TRBV6-5 to TRBJ1-1; the D is unclear. CDR1 MNHEY and CDR2 SVGAGI come from the germline V gene. CDR3 length: 10 residues. With 8 bases removed from V and 4 bases from J, the gap between germline ends came to 5 bases. CDR3 sequence (DNA): TGTGCCAGCGGCCTCACTGAAGCTTTCTTT. Translation: CASGLTEAFF.

J is TRBJ2-7 and V is TRBV9, with a possible D match to TRBD2 (5 bases). The V and J ends lost 3 bases and 3 bases respectively, with 13 bases between them. CDR1 and CDR2 (germline): SGDLS, YYNGEE. This CDR3 contains 14 residues. The CDR3 DNA reads as TGTGCCAGCAGCGGACGAACAGAGGGCTACGAGCAGTACTTC. It translates to CASSGRTEGYEQYF.

The V and J genes are TRBV28 and TRBJ1-1; 9 bases fit TRBD1. In germline, CDR1 is MDHEN, CDR2 SYDVKM. V lost 4 bases to trimming and J lost 2 bases; unmatched junction nucleotides: 20. The CDR3 runs 20 residues. CDR3 loop: CASSWPGQGFSAGINTEAFF. The CDR3 nucleotides read TGTGCCAGCAGTTGGCCGGGACAGGGCTTCTCGGCGGGGATAAACACTGAAGCTTTCTTT.

The rearrangement uses TRBV30 and TRBJ2-7, with TRBD2 identical over 8 bases. V shed 3 bases and J 2 bases; nucleotides not matched to a gene: 6. The germline gives CDR1 GTSNPN, CDR2 SVGIG (reference sequence). The CDR3 length is 14 residues. CDR3 sequence (DNA): TGTGCCTGGAGCACGCGGGGACTAGCCTACGAGCAGTACTTC. It translates to CAWSTRGLAYEQYF.

This clone appeared a single time. The rearrangement uses TRBV18 and TRBJ1-5, with unresolved D. Per germline, CDR1 KGHSH and CDR2 LQKENI. This CDR3 contains 15 residues. V lost 2 bases and J 0 bases, leaving 8 bases between the germline ends. CDR3 protein: CASSPTIGSNQPQHF. The CDR3 bases are TGTGCCAGCTCACCAACCATCGGTAGCAATCAGCCCCAGCATTTT.

V usage is TRBV6-5 and J usage is TRBJ1-2; TRBD1 matches at 8 bases. This CDR3 has 12 residues. Trimming took 5 bases from V and 8 from J; bases not matched to a gene: 4. CDR1 and CDR2 from the germline V gene are MNHEY and SVGAGI. The CDR3 DNA reads TGTGCCAGCAGTCAGGGGGCGGGAGGCTACACCTTC. Protein sequence: CASSQGAGGYTF.

J is TRBJ1-1 and V is TRBV7-8; 8 bases are a match to TRBD1. V was pared by 2 bases and J by 3 bases, with 5 bases of the junction left unmatched. CDR1 is SGHVS, CDR2 FQNEAQ, per germline. The CDR3 contains 15 residues. CDR3 bases: TGTGCCAGCAGCTTAAGTGTCAGGGGGCACACTGAAGCTTTCTTT. Translation gives CASSLSVRGHTEAFF. The complete variable domain, with remaining parts taken from reference TRBV7-8 and TRBJ1-1, reads GAGVSQSPRYKVAKRGQDVALRCDPISGHVSLFWYQQALGQGPEFLTYFQNEAQLDKSGLPSDRFFAERPEGSVSTLKIQRTQQEDSAVYLCASSLSVRGHTEAFFGQGTRLTVV.

The chain couples TRBV4-1 to TRBJ2-7; TRBD1 agrees at 8 bases. Losses at the gene ends were 2 bases for V and 4 bases for J; bases not matched to a gene: 7. This CDR3 has 15 residues. Germline CDR1 reads MGHRA; CDR2 reads YSYEKL. In nucleotides, the CDR3 is TGCGCCAGCAGCCAAACTGGACAGGGAGAATACGAGCAGTACTTC. Amino acid sequence: CASSQTGQGEYEQYF.

This rearrangement joins TRBV6-5 to TRBJ1-6; D perhaps matches TRBD1 (6 bases). The CDR3 contains 15 residues. Germline V gene lookup returns CDR1 MNHEY and CDR2 SVGAGI. V lost 2 bases and J lost 8, with 13 bases in between. CDR3 in amino acids: CASSYEWGQYSPLHF. The CDR3 DNA reads as TGTGCCAGCAGTTACGAGTGGGGGCAATATTCACCCCTCCACTTT.

The CDR3 nucleotides read TGTGCCAGCAAAAATCGGGGTTACGAGCAGTACTTC. It translates to CASKNRGYEQYF. This rearrangement joins TRBV11-3 to TRBJ2-7, with D perhaps matching TRBD2 (5 bases). The V gene's germline CDR1 is SGHNT and CDR2 YENEEA. The CDR3 totals 12 residues. Trimming shortened V by 7 bases and J by 4 bases, and 11 bases separated the two germline ends.

This rearrangement joins TRBV28 to TRBJ1-2, with a possible D match to TRBD1 (5 bases). The CDR3 extends over 16 amino acids. Trimming took off 7 bases at V and 2 bases at J, with 20 bases between the two ends. CDR1 and CDR2 from the germline V gene are MDHEN and SYDVKM. CDR3 residues: CASTPLVKDKNYGYTF. CDR3 nucleotides: TGTGCCAGCACCCCCCTGGTGAAGGACAAGAACTATGGCTACACCTTC.

The chain is built from TRBV28 and TRBJ1-5; D is perhaps TRBD1 (6 bases). The CDR3 extends over 16 amino acids. Trimming removed 5 bases at V and 1 base at J, with 15 bases between. CDR1 MDHEN and CDR2 SYDVKM come from the germline V gene. The chain's CDR3 is CASSPLGGKSNQPQHF. In nucleotides, the CDR3 is TGTGCCAGCAGTCCCCTAGGGGGTAAGAGCAATCAGCCCCAGCATTTT. Full variable domain (missing parts from reference TRBV28 and TRBJ1-5): DVKVTQSSRYLVKRTGEKVFLECVQDMDHENMFWYRQDPGLGLRLIYFSYDVKMKEKGDIPEGYSVSREKKERFSLILESASTNQTSMYLCASSPLGGKSNQPQHFGDGTRLSIL.

V usage is TRBV7-9 and J usage is TRBJ2-3; weak D call: TRBD2 (6 bases). V was trimmed by 2 bases and J by 4 bases, leaving 10 bases between them. Germline CDR1 is SEHNR and CDR2 is FQNEAQ (reference sequence). This CDR3 is built from 14 residues. CDR3 sequence reads: CASSLSWEADTQYF. CDR3 in DNA: TGTGCCAGCAGCTTATCGTGGGAGGCAGATACGCAGTATTTT.

The gene calls are TRBV19 and TRBJ1-5; TRBD1 is a possible D gene (6 bases). CDR1 and CDR2 (germline): LNHDA, SQIVND (reference sequence). With 3 bases removed from V and 4 bases from J, the gap between germline ends came to 10 bases. The CDR3 runs 14 residues. CDR3 amino acids: CASSIGQPNQPQHF. The CDR3 DNA reads TGTGCCAGTAGTATTGGACAGCCAAATCAGCCCCAGCATTTT.

V is TRBV4-1 and J is TRBJ1-2, with a weak D call TRBD1 (5 bases). The germline V gene encodes CDR1 MGHRA and CDR2 YSYEKL. V lost 2 bases, J lost 8 bases, and 18 bases lay in between. The CDR3 extends over 15 amino acids. This CDR3 reads CASSQHEKGWRGYTF. Written as DNA, the CDR3 is TGCGCCAGCAGCCAACATGAGAAGGGGTGGAGAGGCTACACCTTC.

V usage is TRBV4-1 and J usage is TRBJ2-7; 7 nucleotides align to TRBD2. Trimming removed 0 bases from V and 3 bases from J; junction bases left unmatched: 11. This CDR3 comprises 17 residues. The germline CDR1 and CDR2 sequences are MGHRA and YSYEKL. This CDR3 is CASSQEGGEADDYEQYF. DNA for the CDR3: TGCGCCAGCAGCCAAGAGGGGGGGGAAGCAGACGACTACGAGCAGTACTTC.

The V call is TRBV6-1, the J call TRBJ1-1; D is possibly TRBD1 (6 bases). The V gene lost 3 bases and the J gene lost 0 bases, with 11 bases spanning the gap. The CDR3 has 15 residues. From germline, CDR1 is MNHNS and CDR2 SASEGT. The CDR3, as DNA: TGTGCCAGCAGTGAGTCAGGGGCCATGAACACTGAAGCTTTCTTT. The encoded protein is CASSESGAMNTEAFF.

This clone has a handful of counts. The V and J genes are TRBV7-6 and TRBJ1-1; D gene unclear. Deletions cut 4 bases from V and 11 bases from J, with 17 bases between. Per germline, CDR1 SGHVS and CDR2 FNYEAQ. The CDR3 has 13 amino acids. CDR3 DNA sequence: TGTGCCAGCAGCTCTTACTCTTCTCGGTCGGCTTTCTTT. Translating it yields CASSSYSSRSAFF.

The V gene is TRBV27, the J gene TRBJ1-1; a weak D match, TRBD1 (6 bases). The CDR3 is made up of 15 amino acids. CDR1 is MNHEY, CDR2 SMNVEV, per germline (reference sequence). V dropped 7 bases and J dropped 0 bases, with 15 bases sitting between them. In DNA, the CDR3 is TGTGCCAGCAACCTATATGGGACACTGAACACTGAAGCTTTCTTT. It is translated as CASNLYGTLNTEAFF.

The V and J genes are TRBV13 and TRBJ2-7; 8 positions agree with TRBD1. The germline V gene encodes CDR1 PRHDT and CDR2 FYEKMQ (reference sequence). The V and J ends lost 0 bases and 4 bases, in that order; junction bases with no gene match: 8. The CDR3 contains 16 residues. The CDR3, as DNA: TGTGCCAGCAGCTTAGGCCAAGGCAGGGGGCCTTACGAGCAGTACTTC. It translates to CASSLGQGRGPYEQYF.

V and J are TRBV10-3 and TRBJ2-3; 7 positions match TRBD2. Germline CDR1 is ENHRY and CDR2 is SYGVKD. Trimming removed 0 bases from V and 0 bases from J; junction bases left unmatched: 9. The CDR3 contains 18 residues. The CDR3 bases are TGTGCCATCAGTGAGTCGGTGGGAGGGGTCCCTAGCACAGATACGCAGTATTTT. Translation: CAISESVGGVPSTDTQYF.

The genes are TRBV11-2 and TRBJ1-1, with no clear D. V lost 5 bases and J 0 bases, leaving 10 bases between the germline ends. The length of the CDR3 is 14 residues. Germline CDR1 reads SGHAT; CDR2 reads FQNNGV. The CDR3 bases are TGTGCCAGCAGCCGTTCGGGAATGAACACTGAAGCTTTCTTT. Translated: CASSRSGMNTEAFF.

The chain links TRBV6-5 to TRBJ1-5; no definite D call. The length of the CDR3 is 13 residues. Germline CDR1 is MNHEY and CDR2 is SVGAGI. The germline V and J ends were trimmed by 6 bases and 0 bases, with 6 bases remaining between them. The chain's CDR3 is CASRRDSNQPQHF. The DNA of the CDR3 is TGTGCCAGCAGACGGGATAGCAATCAGCCCCAGCATTTT.

This chain links TRBV4-1 with TRBJ1-2, with D unresolved. The CDR3 has 13 residues. Germline V lookup: CDR1 MGHRA, CDR2 YSYEKL. V was pared by 4 bases and J by 8 bases, with 14 bases between. The CDR3 DNA follows: TGCGCCAGCAGCCTCCCCGGGAGGATAGGCTACACCTTC. This codes for CASSLPGRIGYTF.

The V and J genes are TRBV5-1 and TRBJ2-1; 12 nucleotides agree with TRBD2. Germline loops: CDR1 SGHRS, CDR2 YFSETQ. V shed 6 bases and J 10 bases; nucleotides not matched to a gene: 8. This CDR3 has 14 amino acids. The CDR3 DNA reads as TGCGCCAGCAAGGGACCGACTAGCGGGAGAGAGCAGTTCTTC. Translation gives CASKGPTSGREQFF.

The chain employs TRBV28 and TRBJ2-3, with 11 bases fitting TRBD2. CDR3 size: 18 residues. The germline V gene has CDR1 MDHEN and CDR2 SYDVKM. The V segment lost 3 bases and the J segment 5 bases; nucleotides outside the gene matches: 13. The CDR3 here is CASSFSLAGGNRVDTQYF. Written as DNA, the CDR3 is TGTGCCAGCAGTTTTAGCTTAGCGGGGGGGAACAGGGTAGATACGCAGTATTTT.

The chain combines TRBV11-3 with TRBJ2-1; 11 bases are shared with TRBD2. Unmatched junction bases numbered 3, after V lost 5 bases and J lost 3 bases. Germline-derived CDR1 and CDR2 are SGHNT and YENEEA. This CDR3 has 15 residues. CDR3 sequence: CASSAGLADYNEQFF. CDR3 bases: TGTGCCAGCAGCGCGGGACTAGCGGACTACAATGAGCAGTTCTTC.